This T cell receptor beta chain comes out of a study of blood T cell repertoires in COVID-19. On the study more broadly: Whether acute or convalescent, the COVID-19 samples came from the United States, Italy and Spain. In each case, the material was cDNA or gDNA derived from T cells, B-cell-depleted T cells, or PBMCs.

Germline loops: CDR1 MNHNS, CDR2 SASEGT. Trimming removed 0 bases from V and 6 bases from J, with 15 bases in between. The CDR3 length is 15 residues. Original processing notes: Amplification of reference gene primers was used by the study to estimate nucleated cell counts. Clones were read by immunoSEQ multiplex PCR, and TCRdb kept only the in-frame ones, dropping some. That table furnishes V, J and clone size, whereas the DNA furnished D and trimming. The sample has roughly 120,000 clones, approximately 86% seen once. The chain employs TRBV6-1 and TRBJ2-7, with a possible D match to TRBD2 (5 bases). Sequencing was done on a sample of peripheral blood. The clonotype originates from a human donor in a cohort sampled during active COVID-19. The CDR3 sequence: CASSEAPGFIGEQYF. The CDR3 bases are TGTGCCAGCAGTGAAGCGCCGGGGTTTATCGGCGAGCAGTACTTC.